This T cell receptor (beta chain) stems from a study of Ad26.COV2.S vaccination and SARS-CoV-2 variants. Looking at the study overall: The COV1001 Ad26.COV2.S trial arm included the donor. Ad26.COV2.S shots went into the muscle once or twice, 56 days apart.

Assay: immunoSEQ multiplex PCR; the TCRdb copy retains only in-frame clones and omits some. Seen here are around 300,000 clones, approximately 87% observed once, and the top ten hold approximately 5.8%. Trimming shortened V by 2 bases and J by 0 bases, and 11 bases separated the two germline ends. This CDR3 region has 15 residues. Looked up from germline, CDR1 is MGHDK and CDR2 is SYGVNS. Treatment defined: some 20 received Ad26.COV2.S at low or high dose, single or two shots; roughly five received placebo; per-sample allocation not given. Specimens were obtained on day 63 following the first vaccine or placebo injection.

This material consisted of peripheral blood, taken in a trial of Ad26.COV2.S vaccine versus placebo. The origin of this receptor is a person between 18 and 65 years old who received the Ad26.COV2.S COVID-19 vaccine or a placebo. This sequence joins TRBV25-1 and TRBJ2-7, with D maybe TRBD2 (7 bases). The CDR3 DNA sequence: TGTGCCAGCAGTGAAGGGGGGGCGAGCTCCTACGAGCAGTACTTC. It specifies CASSEGGASSYEQYF.